This T cell receptor (beta chain) was sequenced for a study of blood T cell repertoires in COVID-19. Study details: Acute and convalescent COVID-19 samples came from the United States, Italy and Spain. In each case, the material was cDNA or gDNA derived from T cells, B-cell-depleted T cells, or PBMCs.

In the original processing: Reference gene primer amplification in the assay estimated nucleated cell counts. Generated by immunoSEQ multiplex PCR, the TCRdb table keeps only in-frame clones and is missing some. For V, J and clone size, that table is used; D and trimming come from the DNA. This table has around 320,000 clones, roughly 87% appearing once. CDR1 and CDR2 (germline): SEHNR, FQNEAQ (reference sequence). Trimming left V 11 bases short and J 4 bases short, with 17 bases between. The CDR3 totals 13 residues. Sequenced sample: peripheral blood. The genes are TRBV7-9 and TRBJ2-5, with a possible D match to TRBD2 (7 bases). The sequence derives from a man between 18 and 29 years old with active or convalescent COVID-19. The CDR3 here is CACMGGRAETQYF. The DNA for the CDR3 is TGTGCCTGCATGGGGGGGCGCGCAGAGACCCAGTACTTC.